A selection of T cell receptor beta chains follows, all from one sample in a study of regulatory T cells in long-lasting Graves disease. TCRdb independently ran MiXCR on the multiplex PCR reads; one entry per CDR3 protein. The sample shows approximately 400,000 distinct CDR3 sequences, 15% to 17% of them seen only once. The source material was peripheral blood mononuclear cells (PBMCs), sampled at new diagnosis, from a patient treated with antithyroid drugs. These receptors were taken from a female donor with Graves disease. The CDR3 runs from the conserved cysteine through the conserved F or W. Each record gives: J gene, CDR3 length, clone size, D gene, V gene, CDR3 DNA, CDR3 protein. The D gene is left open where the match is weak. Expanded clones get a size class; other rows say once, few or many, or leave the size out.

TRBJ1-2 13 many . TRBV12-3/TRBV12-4 TGTGCCAGCTCCGACCAAGGACGCTATGGCTACACCTTC CASSDQGRYGYTF
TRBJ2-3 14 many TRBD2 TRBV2 TGTGCCAGCAGGCGACTAGCGAGCACAGATACGCAGTATTTT CASRRLASTDTQYF
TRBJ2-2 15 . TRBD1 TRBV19 TGTGCCAGTAGTAGTGAGACAGGGCCCACCGGGGAGCTGTTTTTT CASSSETGPTGELFF
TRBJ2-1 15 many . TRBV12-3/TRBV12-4 TGTGCCAGCACCTCGGGCCCCAGCTCCTACAATGAGCAGTTCTTC CASTSGPSSYNEQFF
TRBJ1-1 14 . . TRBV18 TGTGCCAGCTTACCTGAACGGGCGAACACTGAAGCTTTCTTT CASLPERANTEAFF
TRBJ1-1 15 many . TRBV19 TGTGCCAGTACCCAGGGTGTTGTTGCCCCCACTGAAGCTTTCTTT CASTQGVVAPTEAFF
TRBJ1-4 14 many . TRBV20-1 TGCAGTGCTAGGCAGGACGGATTAAATGAAAAACTGTTTTTT CSARQDGLNEKLFF
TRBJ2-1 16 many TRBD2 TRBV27 TGTGCCAGCAGTCAAACTAGCGGGGGAGCCGCGGTTGAGCAGTTCTTC CASSQTSGGAAVEQFF
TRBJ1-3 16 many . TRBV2 TGTGCCAGCAGGTTGACAGATTGGGACTCTGGAAACACCATATATTTT CASRLTDWDSGNTIYF
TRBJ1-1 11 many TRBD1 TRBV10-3 TGTGCCATCAGTACAGGGGGTGAAGCTTTCTTT CAISTGGEAFF
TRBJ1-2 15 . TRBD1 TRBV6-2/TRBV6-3 TGTGCCAGCAGTTTAGAGGGACAGACGAAGCTAGGCTACACCTTC CASSLEGQTKLGYTF
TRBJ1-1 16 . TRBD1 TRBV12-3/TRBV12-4 TGTGCCAGCAGCCCCGGGACAGGAGCCATGAACACTGAAGCTTTCTTT CASSPGTGAMNTEAFF
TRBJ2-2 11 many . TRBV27 TGTGCCAGCACCAGAGGCGGGGAGCTGTTTTTT CASTRGGELFF
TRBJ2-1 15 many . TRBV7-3 TGTGCCAGCAGCTCTTCCGGGACCTACTACAATGAGCAGTTCTTC CASSSSGTYYNEQFF
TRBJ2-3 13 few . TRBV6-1 TGTGCCAGCAGCCGCGGGACTCCCGATACGCAGTATTTT CASSRGTPDTQYF
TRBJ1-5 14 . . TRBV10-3 TGTGCCATCAGTGAGTCGACAGGTCTTCAGCCCCAGCATTTT CAISESTGLQPQHF
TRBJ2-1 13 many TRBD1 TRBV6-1 TGTGCCACCGAGGGACAGCGTAAGGATGAGCAGTTCTTC CATEGQRKDEQFF
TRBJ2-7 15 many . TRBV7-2 TGTGCCAGCAGCTTACGGAGGGTAAGCTCCTACGAGCAGTACTTC CASSLRRVSSYEQYF
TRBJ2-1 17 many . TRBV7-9 TGTGCCAGCAGCTTAGTCTCAGGGCCGAGCTCCTACAATGAGCAGTTCTTC CASSLVSGPSSYNEQFF
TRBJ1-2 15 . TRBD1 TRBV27 TGTGCCAGCAGTTCACCGGGACAGGGGACCTATGGCTACACCTTC CASSSPGQGTYGYTF
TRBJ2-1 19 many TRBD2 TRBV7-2 TGTGCCAGCAGCCCTCTCGGGACTAGCGGGAGAGGGGCCTACAATGAGCAGTTCTTC CASSPLGTSGRGAYNEQFF
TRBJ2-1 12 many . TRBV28 TGTGCCAGCAAAATTACCTACAATGAGCAGTTCTTC CASKITYNEQFF
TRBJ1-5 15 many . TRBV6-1 TGTGCCAGCATCCCCCAGGATTATATGGATCAGCCCCAGCATTTT CASIPQDYMDQPQHF
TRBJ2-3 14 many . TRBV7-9 TGTGCCAGCAGCTTAACAGGGAACACAGATACGCAGTATTTT CASSLTGNTDTQYF
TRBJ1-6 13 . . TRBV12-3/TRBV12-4 TGTGCCAGCAGGCCGCCGGGCCCTGCGGCCCTCCACTTT CASRPPGPAALHF
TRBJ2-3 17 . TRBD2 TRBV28 TGTGCCAGCAGTTTATCCGGACTAGCGGCTAGCACAGATACGCAGTATTTT CASSLSGLAASTDTQYF
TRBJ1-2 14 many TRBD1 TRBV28 TGTGCCAGCACCTCACAGGGGGCTAACTATGGCTACACCTTC CASTSQGANYGYTF
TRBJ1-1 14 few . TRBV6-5 TGTGCCAGCAGTTATGTTCGGGCTGGCACTGAAGCTTTCTTT CASSYVRAGTEAFF